This T cell receptor beta chain was identified during a study of shared clonotypes between healthy human individuals. Overall study results and limits: Clonotype sharing among donors was thought likely to change with sequencing depth.

CDR1 GTSNPN and CDR2 SVGIG come from the germline V gene (reference sequence). There are 11 residues in the CDR3. The V end lost 3 bases, the J end lost 3 bases, and 5 bases lay between the germline ends. On this clone: The antigen is not known. The sample carries other DNA sequences with the same CDR3.

Splitting of each subset's genomic DNA was done evenly across several immunoSEQ plates. Template for every sorted-subset replicate PCR totaled approximately 0.2 ug DNA, around 32,000 T cell genomes. Repertoires were generated with immunoSEQ multiplex PCR, while TCRdb's copy carries only in-frame clones and drops some. The sample shows roughly 2 million clones, approximately 95% of them seen only once. This TCR came from a man aged 18 to 35 in good health. This chain connects TRBV30 to TRBJ2-5; D not resolved. The material sequenced was naive CD4+ T cells sorted from blood. Subset described: CD45RA+ positively selected. Written as DNA, the CDR3 is TGTGCCTGGAGCCCGGAAGAGACCCAGTACTTC. It codes for CAWSPEETQYF.